The TCR beta chain under discussion was sequenced for a study of regulatory T cells in long-lasting Graves disease. Study-wide results and limits: Only a small sample size was used, which may have cut accuracy. TCR diversity was lower in persistent than newly diagnosed Graves' disease.

With iRepertoire HTBI primers and Arm-PCR of CDR3 regions, TCR beta libraries were built. TCRdb independently ran MiXCR on the multiplex PCR reads; one entry per CDR3 protein. The sample records hundreds of thousands of distinct CDR3 sequences, around 15% being singletons. Stated time point: newly diagnosed GD, antithyroid drugs for less than 3 months. PBMC RNA was the source of the TCR library. In each case, Graves' disease was diagnosed per American Thyroid Association guidelines. This clonotype was counted only a few times. Its antigen is currently unknown. This specimen was peripheral blood mononuclear cells (PBMCs), taken at new diagnosis, from a patient treated with antithyroid drugs. The TCR was taken from a female donor with Graves disease.

The CDR3, as DNA: TGCAGTGCGACCCCCCGGGACAGGCTCACAGATACGCAGTATTTT. It codes for CSATPRDRLTDTQYF. The gene calls are TRBV20-1 and TRBJ2-3; 8 bases match TRBD1. Per germline, CDR1 DFQATT and CDR2 SNEGSKA (reference sequence). The CDR3 extends over 15 amino acids. The V segment lost 6 bases and the J segment 2 bases; nucleotides outside the gene matches: 10.